This T cell receptor beta chain was identified during a study of blood T cells in healthy people across ages. The individuals who served as donors were healthy Caucasians living in Russia, aged roughly 6 to 90. From germline, CDR1 is MGHDK and CDR2 SYGVNS. The CDR3 is 13 residues long. Study results and caveats: There were more naive CD4+ cells and higher diversity in long-lived donors than in aged donors. Among T cells, TCR beta diversity per million cells dropped roughly linearly as age rose. The study found TCR beta diversity correlated strongly with naive T cell percentage.

As regards this clonotype: Antigen: not known. One junction end disagrees with the germline gene, perhaps due to a read error.

Sample-barcoded 5' priming and a J-beta primer mix drove a second PCR of 7 to 11 cycles. TCRdb re-analysed the 5' RACE reads in MiXCR, keeping a single row per CDR3 protein. Here the sample spans around 600,000 distinct CDR3 sequences, 45% to 55% being singletons. The sequenced sample consisted of blood. The gene calls are TRBV25-1 and TRBJ2-4; a possible D gene is TRBD1 (6 bases). This clonotype originated in a man aged 80 or over in good health. DNA of the CDR3: TGTGCCAGAAGTTGGCAGGGGTGGAACGAGCAGTATTTC. Protein product: CARSWQGWNEQYF.